These T cell receptor beta chains were read from a single sample in a study of shared clonotypes between healthy human individuals. The protocol was immunoSEQ multiplex PCR, while the TCRdb copy is restricted to in-frame clones and leaves out a portion. This sample carries 2 million to 2.5 million clones, just over 90% of them seen once, and the ten largest clones take roughly 0.36%. The sequencing sample was made of naive CD4+ T cells from PBMCs. All receptors derive from a man younger than 35 in good health. Some clones in this sample may be carry-over from other donors' samples. Each CDR3 is given with its conserved first and last residue. D genes are given only for firm matches. Not every row has a clone size; where given, it reads once, few, many or a size class.

j_call,d_call,clone_size,v_call,cdr3_aa,cdr3_nt
TRBJ2-3,TRBD2,-,TRBV12-5,CASAAGGGSHFTDTQYF,TGTGCTAGTGCCGCCGGGGGGGGCAGCCACTTCACAGATACGCAGTATTTT
TRBJ2-7,TRBD1,once,TRBV4-2,CASSLRLRGRGSYEQYF,TGTGCCAGCAGCCTGCGCCTCAGGGGGCGCGGGTCCTACGAGCAGTACTTC
TRBJ2-7,-,-,TRBV11-3,CASSLETNSEQYF,TGTGCCAGCAGCTTAGAAACTAATTCCGAGCAGTACTTC
TRBJ1-6,-,-,TRBV28,CASSRDRYNSPLHF,TGTGCCAGCAGCAGGGACCGATATAATTCACCCCTCCACTTT
TRBJ1-2,TRBD1,-,TRBV6-5,CASSLGTGLGYTF,TGTGCCAGCAGCCTCGGGACAGGGCTTGGCTACACCTTC
TRBJ2-3,-,-,TRBV7-2,CASSERGHHSTDTQYF,TGTGCCAGCAGTGAGAGGGGACACCACAGCACAGATACGCAGTATTTT
TRBJ2-7,-,-,TRBV21-1,CASRPSGQYFYEQYF,TGTGCCAGCAGACCTTCGGGACAGTACTTTTACGAGCAGTACTTC
TRBJ2-2,-,-,TRBV5-1,CASSPQNREWYTGELFF,TGCGCCAGCAGCCCACAGAACAGGGAATGGTACACCGGGGAGCTGTTTTTT
TRBJ2-1,TRBD2,-,TRBV5-1,CASSRTSGRGIEQFF,TGCGCCAGCAGCAGGACTAGCGGGAGGGGGATCGAGCAGTTCTTC
TRBJ2-7,-,-,TRBV6-1,CASDGTGLDEQYF,TGTGCCAGCGACGGGACGGGATTGGACGAGCAGTACTTC
TRBJ2-7,TRBD1,-,TRBV19,CASRLGTAPYYEQYF,TGTGCCAGTAGACTTGGGACAGCACCCTACTACGAGCAGTACTTC
TRBJ2-2,-,-,TRBV27,CASSRRRGDGELFF,TGTGCCAGCAGCCGACGCAGAGGGGACGGGGAGCTGTTTTTT
TRBJ2-1,TRBD2,-,TRBV30,CAWTAGVYNEQFF,TGTGCCTGGACCGCGGGAGTCTACAATGAGCAGTTCTTC
TRBJ2-7,-,-,TRBV7-2,CASSRWGTEQYF,TGTGCCAGCAGTAGGTGGGGAACTGAGCAGTACTTC
TRBJ2-5,-,-,TRBV6-1,CASTLGVETQYF,TGTGCCAGCACCCTGGGAGTGGAGACCCAGTACTTC